The 5 T cell receptor beta chains below all came from one sample that was sequenced in a study of OX40 agonist ivuxolimab in advanced cancers. Method: immunoSEQ multiplex PCR; TCRdb's copy keeps in-frame clones and lacks some. The sample carries 25,000 to 35,000 clones, about 82% recorded once. Sequencing used CD4+ or CD8+ T cells sorted from blood, obtained in a trial of the OX40 agonist ivuxolimab. These receptors all come from an adult with an advanced solid tumor such as melanoma, head and neck, liver or kidney cancer.

The gene calls are TRBV7-3 and TRBJ2-3; 10 bases match TRBD2. Losses at the gene ends were 5 bases for V and 6 bases for J; bases not matched to a gene: 5. CDR1 is SGHTA, CDR2 FQGTGA, per germline. The CDR3 consists of 14 residues. As DNA, the CDR3 is TGTGCCAGCAGCCTTAGCGGGAGGAGTGATACGCAGTATTTT. Translation gives CASSLSGRSDTQYF.

CDR3 bases: TGTGCCAGTAAATGGCCGGGGATCAACTATGGCTACACCTTC. This codes for CASKWPGINYGYTF. This rearrangement joins TRBV6-1 to TRBJ1-2; no reliable D call. Trimming pared 9 bases from V and 2 bases from J, leaving 16 bases between. From germline, CDR1 is MNHNS and CDR2 SASEGT. The CDR3 runs 14 residues.

The chain couples TRBV19 to TRBJ1-2, with D perhaps matching TRBD1 (6 bases). This CDR3 contains 15 residues. CDR1 is LNHDA, CDR2 SQIVND, per germline (reference sequence). V lost 6 bases and J 0 bases, leaving 14 bases between the germline ends. CDR3 sequence: CASRRQDLPNYGYTF. CDR3 nucleotides: TGTGCCAGTAGACGACAGGACCTACCTAACTATGGCTACACCTTC.

This rearrangement joins TRBV11-2 to TRBJ1-2, with D unresolved. This CDR3 is 13 amino acids long. The V gene lost 5 bases and the J gene lost 3 bases, with 10 bases spanning the gap. From germline, CDR1 is SGHAT and CDR2 FQNNGV. CDR3 loop: CASSPSRYYGYTF. DNA for the CDR3: TGTGCCAGCAGCCCCTCAAGGTACTATGGCTACACCTTC. Full variable domain (outside the CDR3, taken from reference TRBV11-2 and TRBJ1-2): EAGVAQSPRYKIIEKRQSVAFWCNPISGHATLYWYQQILGQGPKLLIQFQNNGVVDDSQLPKDRFSAERLKGVDSTLKIQPAKLEDSAVYLCASSPSRYYGYTFGSGTRLTVV.

The genes are TRBV13 and TRBJ2-7; D gene uncertain. Germline CDR1 and CDR2: PRHDT and FYEKMQ (reference sequence). V was shortened by 5 bases and J by 3 bases, with 8 bases between the two germline ends. The CDR3 runs 12 residues. Here the CDR3 reads CASSRGVYEQYF. For the CDR3, the DNA is TGTGCCAGCAGCCGCGGAGTCTACGAGCAGTACTTC.